This TCR beta chain came from a study of cytomegalovirus exposure and HLA in healthy donors. Study conclusions and caveats: Clonal expansion, a later analysis showed, was greater in HLA-associated TCR beta chains than in equally common others. TCR beta sequences numbering under 20,000 were associated with HLA alleles at 0.05 false discovery rate in a later analysis.

PCR employed 60 Vbeta and 13 Jbeta primers. The assay was immunoSEQ multiplex PCR, and TCRdb's table has in-frame clones only and misses some. This sample has fewer than 180,000 clones, with 70% to 80% found just once. A single count supports this clone. Its antigen is undetermined. Germline values: CDR1 ENHRY, CDR2 SYGVKD. This CDR3 spans 17 amino acids. V lost 0 bases and J lost 1; bases outside the gene matches: 5. The sequencing sample was made of PBMCs. V and J are TRBV10-3 and TRBJ2-2, with 7 bases lining up with TRBD1. The TCR comes from a man aged 45-65 years in good health and CMV-seropositive. As DNA, the CDR3 is TGTGCCATCAGTGAGTCGGGACAGAGGATGAACACCGGGGAGCTGTTTTTT. Residues: CAISESGQRMNTGELFF.